This T cell receptor (beta chain) was identified during a study of glioma-infiltrating T cells. TCR alpha and beta CDR3 regions were amplified from RNA using iRepertoire nested multiplex PCR. A single record per CDR3 protein comes from TCRdb applying MiXCR to the multiplex PCR reads. The sample holds more than 95,000 distinct CDR3 sequences, under 30% seen once. The germline V gene encodes CDR1 SQVTM and CDR2 ANQGSEA. Deletions cut 4 bases from V and 2 bases from J, with 3 bases between. The CDR3 has 12 amino acids. This clonotype was seen a handful of times. The sequence derives from a human donor with low-grade glioma or glioblastoma, undergoing nonglioma brain surgery, or in good health (not recorded which). V gene TRBV29-1 combines with J gene TRBJ2-6; D call uncertain. Sample: glioma tissue, nonneoplastic brain tissue, or PBMCs (not recorded which). The DNA for the CDR3 is TGCAGCGTTGCTGCTGGGGCCAACGTCCTGACTTTC. This codes for CSVAAGANVLTF.